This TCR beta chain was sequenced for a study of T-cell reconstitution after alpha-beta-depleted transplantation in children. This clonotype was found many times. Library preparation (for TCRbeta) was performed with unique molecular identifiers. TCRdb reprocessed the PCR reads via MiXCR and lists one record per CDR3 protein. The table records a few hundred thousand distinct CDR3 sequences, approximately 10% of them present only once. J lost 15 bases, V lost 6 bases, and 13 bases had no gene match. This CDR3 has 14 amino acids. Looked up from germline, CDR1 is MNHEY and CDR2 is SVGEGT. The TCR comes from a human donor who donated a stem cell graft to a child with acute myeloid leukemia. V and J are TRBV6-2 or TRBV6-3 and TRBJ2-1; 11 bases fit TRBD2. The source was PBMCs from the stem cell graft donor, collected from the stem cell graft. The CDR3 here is CASRNNLAGGTRFF. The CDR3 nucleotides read TGTGCCAGCAGAAATAACCTAGCGGGAGGAACCCGGTTCTTC.